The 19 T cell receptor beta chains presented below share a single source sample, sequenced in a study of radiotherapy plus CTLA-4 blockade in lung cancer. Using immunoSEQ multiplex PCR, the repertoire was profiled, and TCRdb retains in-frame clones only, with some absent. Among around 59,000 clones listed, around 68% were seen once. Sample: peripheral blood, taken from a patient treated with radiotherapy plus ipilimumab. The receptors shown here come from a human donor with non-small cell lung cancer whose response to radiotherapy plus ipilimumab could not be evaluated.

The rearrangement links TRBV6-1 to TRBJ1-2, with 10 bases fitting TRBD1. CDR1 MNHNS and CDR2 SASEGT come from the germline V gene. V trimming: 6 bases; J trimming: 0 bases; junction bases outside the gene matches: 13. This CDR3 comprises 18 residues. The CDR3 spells CASSEPRDRGTPNYGYTF. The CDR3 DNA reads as TGTGCCAGCAGCGAACCCCGGGACAGGGGCACCCCTAACTATGGCTACACCTTC.

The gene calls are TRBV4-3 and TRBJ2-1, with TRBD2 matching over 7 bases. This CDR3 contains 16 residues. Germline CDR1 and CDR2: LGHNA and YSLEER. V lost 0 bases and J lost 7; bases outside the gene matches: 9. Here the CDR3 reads CASSQDPFLSGNEQFF. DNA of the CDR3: TGCGCCAGCAGCCAAGATCCCTTCCTTAGCGGGAATGAGCAGTTCTTC.

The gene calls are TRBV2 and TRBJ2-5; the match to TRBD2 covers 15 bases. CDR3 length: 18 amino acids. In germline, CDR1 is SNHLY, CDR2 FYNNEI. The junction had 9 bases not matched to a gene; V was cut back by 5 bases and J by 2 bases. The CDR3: CASSLYGTSGRIQETQYF. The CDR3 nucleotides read TGTGCCAGCAGTTTATACGGGACTAGCGGGAGGATTCAAGAGACCCAGTACTTC.

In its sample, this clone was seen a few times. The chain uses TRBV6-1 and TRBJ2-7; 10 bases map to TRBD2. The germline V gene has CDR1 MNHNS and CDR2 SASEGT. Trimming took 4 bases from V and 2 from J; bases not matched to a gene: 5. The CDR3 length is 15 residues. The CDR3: CASSVLAGEPYEQYF. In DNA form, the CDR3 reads TGTGCCAGCAGTGTCCTAGCGGGAGAACCCTACGAGCAGTACTTC.

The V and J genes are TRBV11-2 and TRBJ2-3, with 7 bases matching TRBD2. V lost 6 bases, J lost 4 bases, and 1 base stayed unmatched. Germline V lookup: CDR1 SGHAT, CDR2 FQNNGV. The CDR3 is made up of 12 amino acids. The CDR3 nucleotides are TGTGCCAGCAGGCTAGCGGCAGATACGCAGTATTTT. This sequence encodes CASRLAADTQYF.

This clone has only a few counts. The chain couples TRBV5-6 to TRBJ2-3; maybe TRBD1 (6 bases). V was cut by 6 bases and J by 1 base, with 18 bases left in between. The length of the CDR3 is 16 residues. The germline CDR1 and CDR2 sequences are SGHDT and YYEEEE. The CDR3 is CASNTLFRQGTDTQYF. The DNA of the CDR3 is TGTGCCAGCAACACCCTATTCCGACAGGGCACAGATACGCAGTATTTT. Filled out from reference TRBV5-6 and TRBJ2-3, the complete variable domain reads DAGVTQSPTHLIKTRGQQVTLRCSPKSGHDTVSWYQQALGQGPQFIFQYYEEEERQRGNFPDRFSGHQFPNYSSELNVNALLLGDSALYLCASNTLFRQGTDTQYFGPGTRLTVL.

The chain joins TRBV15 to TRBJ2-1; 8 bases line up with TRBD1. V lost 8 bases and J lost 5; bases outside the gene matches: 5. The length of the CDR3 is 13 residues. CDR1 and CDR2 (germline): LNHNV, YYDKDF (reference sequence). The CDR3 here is CATSRGPDNEQFF. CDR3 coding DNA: TGTGCCACCTCCAGGGGGCCGGACAATGAGCAGTTCTTC.

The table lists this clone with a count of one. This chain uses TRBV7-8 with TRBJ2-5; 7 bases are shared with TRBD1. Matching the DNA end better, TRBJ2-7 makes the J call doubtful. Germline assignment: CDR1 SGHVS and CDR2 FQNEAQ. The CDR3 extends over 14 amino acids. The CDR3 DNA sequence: TGTGCCAGCAGCCTCCGGACAGGTTCCTACGAGCAGTACTTC. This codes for CASSLRTGSYEQYF.

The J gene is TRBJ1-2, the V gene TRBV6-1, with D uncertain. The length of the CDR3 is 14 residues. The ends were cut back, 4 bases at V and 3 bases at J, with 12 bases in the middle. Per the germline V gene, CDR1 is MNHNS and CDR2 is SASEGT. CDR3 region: CASSALTPYYGYTF. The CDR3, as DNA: TGTGCCAGCAGTGCGTTGACACCATACTATGGCTACACCTTC.

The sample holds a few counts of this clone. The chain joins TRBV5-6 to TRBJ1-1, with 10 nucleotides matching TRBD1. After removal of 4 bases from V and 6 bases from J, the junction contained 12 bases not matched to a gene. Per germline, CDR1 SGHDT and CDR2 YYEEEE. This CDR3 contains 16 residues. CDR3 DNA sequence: TGTGCCAGCAGCAATACCTGGGGACAGGGGTTCGCTGAAGCTTTCTTT. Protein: CASSNTWGQGFAEAFF. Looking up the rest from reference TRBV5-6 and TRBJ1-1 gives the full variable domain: DAGVTQSPTHLIKTRGQQVTLRCSPKSGHDTVSWYQQALGQGPQFIFQYYEEEERQRGNFPDRFSGHQFPNYSSELNVNALLLGDSALYLCASSNTWGQGFAEAFFGQGTRLTVV.

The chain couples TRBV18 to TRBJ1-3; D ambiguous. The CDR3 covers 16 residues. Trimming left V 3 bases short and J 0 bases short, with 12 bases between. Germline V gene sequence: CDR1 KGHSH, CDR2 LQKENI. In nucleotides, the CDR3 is TGTGCCAGCTCACCCCAGAGACTGAGCTCTGGAAACACCATATATTTT. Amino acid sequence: CASSPQRLSSGNTIYF.

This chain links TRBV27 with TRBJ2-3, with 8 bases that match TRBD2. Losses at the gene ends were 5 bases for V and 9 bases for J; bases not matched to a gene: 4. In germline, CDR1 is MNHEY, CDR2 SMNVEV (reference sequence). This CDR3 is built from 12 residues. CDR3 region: CASSTGGNTQYF. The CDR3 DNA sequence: TGTGCCAGCAGTACGGGGGGGAACACGCAGTATTTT.

CDR3 residues: CASSLAAPGQGAIYGYTF. The DNA of the CDR3 is TGTGCCAGCAGCTTAGCAGCTCCGGGACAGGGGGCAATCTATGGCTACACCTTC. The rearrangement links TRBV7-8 to TRBJ1-2, with 12 nucleotides matching TRBD1. This CDR3 spans 18 amino acids. Germline CDR1 is SGHVS and CDR2 is FQNEAQ. With V trimmed by 0 bases and J by 4 bases, 9 bases remained unmatched. The entire variable domain, with the rest obtained from reference TRBV7-8 and TRBJ1-2, is as follows: GAGVSQSPRYKVAKRGQDVALRCDPISGHVSLFWYQQALGQGPEFLTYFQNEAQLDKSGLPSDRFFAERPEGSVSTLKIQRTQQEDSAVYLCASSLAAPGQGAIYGYTFGSGTRLTVV.

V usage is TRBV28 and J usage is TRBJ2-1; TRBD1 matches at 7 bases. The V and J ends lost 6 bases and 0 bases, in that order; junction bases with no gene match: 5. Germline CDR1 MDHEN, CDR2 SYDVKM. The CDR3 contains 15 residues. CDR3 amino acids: CASSLQGTSYNEQFF. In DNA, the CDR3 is TGTGCCAGCAGCCTACAGGGGACCTCCTACAATGAGCAGTTCTTC.

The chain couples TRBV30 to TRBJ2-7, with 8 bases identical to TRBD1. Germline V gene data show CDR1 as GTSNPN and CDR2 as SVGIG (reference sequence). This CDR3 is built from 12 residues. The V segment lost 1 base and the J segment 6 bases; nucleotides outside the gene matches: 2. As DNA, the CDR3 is TGTGCCTGGAGTGGGACAGGGTTCGAGCAGTACTTC. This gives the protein CAWSGTGFEQYF.

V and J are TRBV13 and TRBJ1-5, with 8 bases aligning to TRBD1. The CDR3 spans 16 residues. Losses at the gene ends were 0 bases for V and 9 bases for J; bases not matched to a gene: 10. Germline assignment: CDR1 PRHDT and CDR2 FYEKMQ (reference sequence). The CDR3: CASSLGGWTGLPPQHF. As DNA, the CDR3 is TGTGCCAGCAGCTTAGGCGGGTGGACAGGGCTCCCGCCCCAGCATTTT.

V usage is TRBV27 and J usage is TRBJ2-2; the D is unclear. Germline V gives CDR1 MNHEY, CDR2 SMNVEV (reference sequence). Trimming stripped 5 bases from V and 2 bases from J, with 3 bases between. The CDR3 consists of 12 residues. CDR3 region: CASSLNTGELFF. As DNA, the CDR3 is TGTGCCAGCAGTCTCAACACCGGGGAGCTGTTTTTT.

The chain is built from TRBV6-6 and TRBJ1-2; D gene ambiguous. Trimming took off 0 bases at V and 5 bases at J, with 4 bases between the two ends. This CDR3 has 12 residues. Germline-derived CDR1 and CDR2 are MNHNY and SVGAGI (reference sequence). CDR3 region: CASSYSEYGYTF. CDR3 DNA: TGTGCCAGCAGTTACTCGGAGTATGGCTACACCTTC.

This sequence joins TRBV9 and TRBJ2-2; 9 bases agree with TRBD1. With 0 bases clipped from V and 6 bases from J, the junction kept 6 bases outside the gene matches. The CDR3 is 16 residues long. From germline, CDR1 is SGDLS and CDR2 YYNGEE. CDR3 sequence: CASSVAGQGRAGELFF. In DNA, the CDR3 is TGTGCCAGCAGCGTAGCGGGACAGGGCAGGGCCGGGGAGCTGTTTTTT.